This is a list of T cell receptor beta chains from one sample in a study of identical twins. MiXCR, run by TCRdb on the 5' RACE reads, gives a single entry per CDR3 protein. The sample has under 250,000 distinct CDR3 sequences, over 8% seen once; the top ten hold around 5.1%. Sequenced sample: memory (CD45RO+) T cells sorted from blood. Receptors originate from a woman in her late teens or twenties in good health. Both conserved end residues are part of each CDR3. A D gene is named only where the DNA matches it firmly. Clone size is given for some rows only: seen once, a few or many times, or a class if the clone is expanded.

v_call	clone_size	d_call	j_call	cdr3_aa	cdr3_nt
TRBV25-1	few	-	TRBJ2-7	CASTSAGLPYEQYF	TGTGCCAGCACAAGCGCGGGACTCCCCTACGAGCAGTACTTC
TRBV29-1	few	-	TRBJ2-7	CSVEIGRVTPPYEQYF	TGCAGCGTTGAAATTGGCAGGGTAACCCCTCCATACGAGCAGTACTTC
TRBV29-1	-	-	TRBJ2-7	CSVGTYLYEQYF	TGCAGCGTTGGGACATATCTTTACGAGCAGTACTTC
TRBV11-3	-	TRBD2	TRBJ2-3	CASSPFGGGTKGDTQYF	TGTGCCAGCAGCCCGTTCGGTGGCGGGACTAAGGGGGATACGCAGTATTTT
TRBV19	-	-	TRBJ2-1	CASSPSKMYNEQFF	TGTGCCAGTAGTCCTAGCAAGATGTACAATGAGCAGTTCTTC
TRBV3-1	few	TRBD2	TRBJ2-7	CASSQASLAGGYEQYF	TGTGCCAGCAGCCAAGCCTCCCTAGCGGGGGGTTACGAGCAGTACTTC
TRBV4-3	many	TRBD2	TRBJ2-7	CASSQDPGLAGGEQYF	TGCGCCAGCAGCCAGGACCCGGGACTAGCGGGGGGCGAGCAGTACTTC
TRBV11-2	few	-	TRBJ2-3	CASSLAGGQADTQYF	TGTGCCAGCAGCTTAGCGGGGGGCCAGGCAGATACGCAGTATTTT
TRBV24-1	many	TRBD2	TRBJ2-1	CATSDRTSGNEQFF	TGTGCCACCAGTGATCGGACTAGCGGCAATGAGCAGTTCTTC
TRBV5-1	few	-	TRBJ1-1	CASSTTVGAEAFF	TGCGCCAGCAGCACGACAGTTGGGGCTGAAGCTTTCTTT
TRBV7-3	-	TRBD2	TRBJ2-1	CASSSSRGGRNEQFF	TGTGCCAGCAGCTCCTCCCGGGGGGGGAGGAATGAGCAGTTCTTC
TRBV5-1	few	-	TRBJ2-1	CASRAGAPNEQFF	TGCGCCAGCAGAGCAGGGGCCCCGAATGAGCAGTTCTTC
TRBV5-1	many	-	TRBJ2-7	CASSHEQAEQYF	TGCGCCAGCAGCCACGAGCAGGCAGAGCAGTACTTC
TRBV20-1	-	TRBD2	TRBJ2-7	CSAGLGGRAYEQYF	TGCAGTGCTGGCCTGGGGGGGAGGGCCTACGAGCAGTACTTC
TRBV7-9	-	TRBD1	TRBJ1-1	CASSRQTGGTEAFF	TGTGCCAGCAGCCGACAGACAGGGGGCACTGAAGCTTTCTTT
TRBV25-1	-	-	TRBJ1-5	CANEFKDRNSNQPQHF	TGTGCCAATGAGTTCAAAGACAGGAATAGCAATCAGCCCCAGCATTTT
TRBV30	-	-	TRBJ2-1	CAWRELEGYNEQFF	TGTGCCTGGAGGGAACTAGAGGGCTACAATGAGCAGTTCTTC
TRBV4-3	few	TRBD1	TRBJ2-3	CASSQADRGFSDTQYF	TGCGCCAGCAGCCAGGCGGACAGGGGGTTTTCAGATACGCAGTATTTT
TRBV6-2/TRBV6-3	-	-	TRBJ2-2	CASSPLGRAGELFF	TGTGCCAGCAGTCCCCTTGGCAGGGCCGGGGAGCTGTTTTTT
TRBV5-1	-	TRBD2	TRBJ2-3	CASSFGTSGSLAADTQYF	TGCGCCAGCAGCTTCGGGACTAGCGGGAGCCTAGCGGCAGATACGCAGTATTTT
TRBV25-1	-	TRBD1	TRBJ2-3	CASSLTGVRTDTQYF	TGTGCCAGCAGTCTAACAGGGGTGCGCACAGATACGCAGTATTTT
TRBV7-2	many	-	TRBJ2-3	CASSWRWALAQDTQYF	TGTGCCAGCAGCTGGAGATGGGCTTTAGCACAGGATACGCAGTATTTT
TRBV18	-	-	TRBJ2-3	CASSPDGQDTQYF	TGTGCCAGCTCACCAGATGGCCAGGATACGCAGTATTTT
TRBV6-5	-	-	TRBJ2-3	CASSSSVSTDTQYF	TGTGCCAGCAGTTCCTCAGTCAGCACAGATACGCAGTATTTT
TRBV6-1	few	TRBD1	TRBJ2-2	CASSAGTGLGELFF	TGTGCCAGCAGTGCCGGGACAGGGCTTGGGGAGCTGTTTTTT
TRBV7-9	few	-	TRBJ2-3	CASSSLAGDDTQYF	TGTGCCAGCAGCTCCTTAGCAGGGGACGATACGCAGTATTTT
TRBV5-6	many	TRBD2	TRBJ2-7	CASIQRGGLDYEQYF	TGTGCCAGCATCCAGCGGGGCGGATTGGACTACGAGCAGTACTTC
TRBV12-3/TRBV12-4	few	-	TRBJ2-1	CASKIDRERGNEQFF	TGTGCCAGCAAAATCGACAGGGAACGGGGGAATGAGCAGTTCTTC
TRBV20-1	-	-	TRBJ2-3	CSASPTERSLPDTQYF	TGCAGTGCTAGCCCCACTGAGCGCAGTTTACCAGATACGCAGTATTTT
TRBV5-5	many	-	TRBJ2-1	CASSLLANYNEQFF	TGTGCCAGCAGCTTGTTAGCGAACTACAATGAGCAGTTCTTC
TRBV12-3/TRBV12-4	-	-	TRBJ1-2	CASRGVSPGYTF	TGTGCCAGCAGGGGGGTCAGTCCTGGCTACACCTTC
TRBV19	-	TRBD1	TRBJ2-7	CASTKGQGWTEQYF	TGTGCCAGTACCAAGGGACAGGGGTGGACCGAGCAGTACTTC
TRBV4-3	-	-	TRBJ2-3	CASSPGIRGASTDTQYF	TGCGCCAGCAGCCCGGGAATCCGGGGGGCAAGCACAGATACGCAGTATTTT
TRBV5-1	many	-	TRBJ2-7	CASAAQVYEQYF	TGCGCCAGCGCTGCGCAGGTCTACGAGCAGTACTTC
TRBV9	-	TRBD2	TRBJ2-3	CASSIGGTRDTQYF	TGTGCCAGCAGCATCGGGGGGACCCGAGATACGCAGTATTTT
TRBV3-1	-	TRBD2	TRBJ2-5	CASSQTSGRQTQYF	TGTGCCAGCAGCCAGACTAGCGGGAGGCAGACCCAGTACTTC
TRBV20-1	few	-	TRBJ2-7	CSAQTGGKGEQYF	TGCAGTGCCCAGACAGGAGGAAAGGGGGAGCAGTACTTC
TRBV18	many	TRBD1	TRBJ1-1	CASSPDRGRAFF	TGTGCCAGCAGCCCCGACAGGGGGCGAGCTTTCTTT
TRBV25-1	few	TRBD1	TRBJ1-1	CASSGSGGIRAFF	TGTGCCAGCAGTGGGTCAGGGGGGATCCGGGCTTTCTTT
TRBV5-1	few	-	TRBJ2-2	CASSSGTPGELFF	TGCGCCAGCAGCAGCGGGACACCCGGGGAGCTGTTTTTT
TRBV9	few	-	TRBJ2-1	CASSVSSRHEQFF	TGTGCCAGCAGCGTATCTAGTCGGCATGAGCAGTTCTTC
TRBV7-2	-	TRBD2	TRBJ2-5	CASRTTSGDLYQETQYF	TGTGCCAGCAGGACGACTAGCGGGGACCTGTACCAAGAGACCCAGTACTTC
TRBV6-5	many	TRBD2	TRBJ2-2	CASRPLAGEGTGELFF	TGTGCCAGCAGACCCCTAGCGGGAGAAGGCACCGGGGAGCTGTTTTTT
TRBV6-5	-	TRBD1	TRBJ2-7	CASSYSRDRVNEQYF	TGTGCCAGCAGTTACTCCCGGGACAGGGTAAACGAGCAGTACTTC
TRBV7-8	many	TRBD2	TRBJ2-1	CASSYTGTIYNEQFF	TGTGCCAGCAGCTACACCGGGACTATTTACAATGAGCAGTTCTTC
TRBV20-1	-	TRBD2	TRBJ2-1	CSARGTSGGLYNEQFF	TGCAGTGCTAGAGGGACTAGCGGGGGACTATACAATGAGCAGTTCTTC
TRBV6-2/TRBV6-3	-	TRBD2	TRBJ2-3	CASSHGLAGYDPDTQYF	TGTGCCAGCAGCCACGGGCTAGCGGGGTACGACCCGGATACGCAGTATTTT
TRBV6-1	-	-	TRBJ2-5	CASNTQAGYAETQYF	TGTGCCAGCAATACCCAGGCGGGGTATGCAGAGACCCAGTACTTC
TRBV3-1	many	-	TRBJ1-2	CASSQGGGATYGYTF	TGTGCCAGCAGCCAAGGTGGAGGGGCGACTTATGGCTACACCTTC